Listed below are T cell receptor beta chains from one sample, sequenced in a study of T cells expressing NK-cell markers. Reprocessing the 5' RACE reads, TCRdb reports a single entry for every CDR3 protein and omits DNA. The sample's table shows about 260,000 distinct CDR3 sequences. Sequencing was done on a sample of blood T cells: a sorted CD56 or NKG2C T cell subset, CD4+ or CD8+ T cells, or bulk PBMC T cells (not recorded which). The receptors here all came from a man younger than 30 in good health. Each CDR3 is given with its conserved first and last residue.

j_gene: TRBJ1-1
v_gene: TRBV30
len: 11
CDR3aa: CAWSVKSEAFF

j_gene: TRBJ2-7
v_gene: TRBV12-3/TRBV12-4
len: 11
CDR3aa: CASTTGTEQYF

j_gene: TRBJ2-1
v_gene: TRBV9
len: 17
CDR3aa: CASSRTSVGGMGNEQFF

j_gene: TRBJ2-2
v_gene: TRBV15
len: 19
CDR3aa: CATSVQGAKSALGTGELFF

j_gene: TRBJ1-5
v_gene: TRBV12-3/TRBV12-4
len: 15
CDR3aa: CASSLAGVSNQPQHF

j_gene: TRBJ2-2
v_gene: TRBV12-3/TRBV12-4
len: 16
CDR3aa: CASSLSSGSGTGELFF

j_gene: TRBJ1-6
v_gene: TRBV12-3/TRBV12-4
len: 13
CDR3aa: CASKGARNSPLHF

j_gene: TRBJ2-7
v_gene: TRBV12-3/TRBV12-4
len: 14
CDR3aa: CASSQDRFSYEQYF

j_gene: TRBJ2-1
v_gene: TRBV12-3/TRBV12-4
len: 16
CDR3aa: CASRLPGASGNREQFF

j_gene: TRBJ2-1
v_gene: TRBV18
len: 15
CDR3aa: CASSPARTVYNEQFF

j_gene: TRBJ1-5
v_gene: TRBV7-7
len: 13
CDR3aa: CASSRGPDQPQHF

j_gene: TRBJ2-5
v_gene: TRBV20-1
len: 14
CDR3aa: CSANDRGPGETQYF

j_gene: TRBJ1-4
v_gene: TRBV20-1
len: 14
CDR3aa: CSARDVTANEKLFF

j_gene: TRBJ2-7
v_gene: TRBV2
len: 13
CDR3aa: CASSDASHYEQYF

j_gene: TRBJ1-3
v_gene: TRBV29-1
len: 14
CDR3aa: CSVEMGGPGNTIYF

j_gene: TRBJ2-7
v_gene: TRBV29-1
len: 11
CDR3aa: CSVEHRDEQYF